Shown below are 20 T cell receptor beta chains from a single sample sequenced in a study of blood T cell repertoires in COVID-19. Using immunoSEQ multiplex PCR, the repertoire was profiled, and TCRdb retains in-frame clones only, with some absent. This sample has hundreds of thousands of clones, with 75% to 90% found just once. The sample comprised PBMCs or T cells enriched from blood (not recorded which). Receptors were obtained from a woman younger than 30 who had recovered from COVID-19.

The genes are TRBV28 and TRBJ2-1; a weak D match, TRBD2 (5 bases). Germline CDR1 MDHEN, CDR2 SYDVKM. V was shortened by 3 bases and J by 8 bases, with 5 bases between the two germline ends. The CDR3 is made up of 11 amino acids. CDR3 DNA: TGTGCCAGCAGTTTCGGGGATGAGCAGTTCTTC. Protein: CASSFGDEQFF.

This clone appeared a single time. V usage is TRBV6-1 and J usage is TRBJ2-7; weak D call: TRBD2 (6 bases). The ends were cut back, 0 bases at V and 6 bases at J, with 9 bases in the middle. There are 13 residues in the CDR3. The V gene's germline CDR1 is MNHNS and CDR2 SASEGT. CDR3 residues: CASSEALAVEQYF. The CDR3 DNA sequence: TGTGCCAGCAGTGAAGCGTTAGCGGTCGAGCAGTACTTC.

The chain uses TRBV7-3 and TRBJ2-5, with 10 bases that match TRBD1. The V gene end was trimmed by 3 bases and the J gene end by 1 base; junction bases not matched to a gene: 5. This CDR3 region has 16 residues. Germline V CDR1 and CDR2: SGHTA, FQGTGA. This chain's CDR3 is CASSLFGTGAQETQYF. Here the CDR3 DNA reads TGTGCCAGCAGCTTGTTCGGGACAGGGGCCCAAGAGACCCAGTACTTC.

J is TRBJ2-7 and V is TRBV30; 7 bases match TRBD1. The CDR3 is 15 residues long. Trimming took 0 bases from V and 5 from J; bases not matched to a gene: 10. The germline CDR1 and CDR2 sequences are GTSNPN and SVGIG (reference sequence). The CDR3 sequence is CAWSVGRTGDHEQYF. The DNA of the CDR3 is TGTGCCTGGAGTGTAGGGCGTACAGGGGACCACGAGCAGTACTTC.

The chain combines TRBV5-1 with TRBJ2-5, with D perhaps matching TRBD1 (5 bases). This CDR3 is 13 amino acids long. Trimming removed 1 base at V and 2 bases at J, with 6 bases between. Looked up from germline, CDR1 is SGHRS and CDR2 is YFSETQ. The CDR3 sequence: CASSLSGQETQYF. The CDR3 DNA sequence: TGCGCCAGCAGCTTGTCAGGGCAAGAGACCCAGTACTTC.

The chain is built from TRBV28 and TRBJ2-6; the D is unclear. The CDR3 is 12 residues long. V lost 3 bases, J lost 5 bases, and 2 bases lay in between. The V gene's germline CDR1 is MDHEN and CDR2 SYDVKM. The CDR3 DNA sequence: TGTGCCAGCAGTTTCAGGGCCAACGTCCTGACTTTC. The encoded protein is CASSFRANVLTF.

The chain links TRBV5-1 to TRBJ2-2; D possibly corresponds to TRBD1 (5 bases). Germline-derived CDR1 and CDR2 are SGHRS and YFSETQ. The CDR3 covers 16 residues. The V end lost 0 bases, the J end lost 3 bases, and 12 bases lay between the germline ends. As DNA, the CDR3 is TGCGCCAGCAGCTTGGGTCCCAGGGTTGACACCGGGGAGCTGTTTTTT. Translation gives CASSLGPRVDTGELFF.

Only one count was recorded for this clone. One end of the junction varies from germline; a read error may be responsible. The rearrangement uses TRBV15 and TRBJ1-4; D is uncertain. The length of the CDR3 is 12 residues. Looked up from germline, CDR1 is LNHNV and CDR2 is YYDKDF (reference sequence). This CDR3 is CATSRSGEESVF. In DNA form, the CDR3 reads TGTGCCACCAGCAGATCCGGGGAGGAAAGTGTTTTT.

The chain joins TRBV5-1 to TRBJ2-3, with 11 positions matching TRBD2. Trimming cost V 4 bases and J 3 bases; bases outside gene matches: 7. The CDR3 consists of 16 residues. Germline assignment: CDR1 SGHRS and CDR2 YFSETQ. The CDR3 DNA is TGCGCCAGCAGCGCGGGACTAGCGGAGAGAACAGATACGCAGTATTTT. Translation gives CASSAGLAERTDTQYF.

The chain carries TRBV7-9 and TRBJ2-3; D unresolved. The CDR3 contains 11 residues. Germline V gives CDR1 SEHNR, CDR2 FQNEAQ (reference sequence). The ends were cut back, 4 bases at V and 3 bases at J, with 2 bases in the middle. The CDR3 coding sequence is TGTGCCAGCAGCTCGACAGATACGCAGTATTTT. Residues: CASSSTDTQYF. The full variable domain, completed using reference TRBV7-9 and TRBJ2-3, is DTGVSQNPRHKITKRGQNVTFRCDPISEHNRLYWYRQTLGQGPEFLTYFQNEAQLEKSRLLSDRFSAERPKGSFSTLEIQRTEQGDSAMYLCASSSTDTQYFGPGTRLTVL.

V and J are TRBV29-1 and TRBJ2-7; D is unresolved. This CDR3 region has 11 residues. Germline CDR1 is SQVTM and CDR2 is ANQGSEA. With 6 bases removed from V and 2 bases from J, the gap between germline ends came to 8 bases. The CDR3 loop is CSVRDTYEQYF. CDR3 nucleotide sequence: TGCAGCGTAAGAGACACCTACGAGCAGTACTTC.

This clone was seen a single time. The chain uses TRBV3-1 (or the pseudogene TRBV3-2) and TRBJ2-1, with TRBD2 as a possible D gene (7 bases). Germline CDR1 reads LGHDT; CDR2 reads YNNKEL (reference sequence). The CDR3 loop spans 16 amino acids. V dropped 0 bases and J dropped 2 bases, with 11 bases sitting between them. The CDR3 is CASSQDVGGPYNEQFF. The CDR3 DNA reads TGTGCCAGCAGCCAAGATGTGGGGGGGCCCTACAATGAGCAGTTCTTC.

The chain carries TRBV5-5 and TRBJ2-2; D unresolved. Germline V gene sequence: CDR1 SGHKS, CDR2 YYEKEE (reference sequence). V dropped 5 bases and J dropped 1 base, with 12 bases sitting between them. The CDR3 is 15 residues long. The CDR3 here is CASRPYGQNTGELFF. CDR3 sequence (DNA): TGTGCCAGCAGACCCTATGGGCAGAACACCGGGGAGCTGTTTTTT.

The chain carries TRBV3-1 (or the pseudogene TRBV3-2) and TRBJ1-2; D is possibly TRBD1 (6 bases). CDR1 and CDR2 from the germline V gene are LGHDT and YNNKEL (reference sequence). The CDR3 totals 13 residues. V lost 4 bases and J 6 bases, leaving 12 bases between the germline ends. CDR3 in amino acids: CASSLQGADGYTF. In nucleotides, the CDR3 is TGTGCCAGCAGCCTACAGGGCGCGGATGGCTACACCTTC.

V is TRBV2 and J is TRBJ1-3; 9 bases are a match to TRBD1. Unmatched junction bases numbered 6, after V lost 6 bases and J lost 9 bases. The length of the CDR3 is 13 residues. CDR1 is SNHLY and CDR2 is FYNNEI in the germline V gene. The CDR3 DNA is TGTGCCAGCAGCTATGACAGGGGGAGCACCATATATTTT. This sequence encodes CASSYDRGSTIYF.

The chain carries TRBV11-2 and TRBJ1-1; D is perhaps TRBD1 (6 bases). The CDR3 has 15 amino acids. The V gene lost 4 bases and the J gene lost 0 bases, with 12 bases spanning the gap. Germline lookup yields CDR1 SGHAT and CDR2 FQNNGV. CDR3 amino acids: CASSSEGGMNTEAFF. The CDR3 nucleotides are TGTGCCAGCAGCTCAGAAGGGGGAATGAACACTGAAGCTTTCTTT.

J is TRBJ2-1 and V is TRBV5-4, with TRBD2 matching 11 bases. Germline CDR1 and CDR2: SGHNT and YYREEE (reference sequence). The CDR3 is made up of 14 amino acids. V lost 4 bases and J lost 5; bases outside the gene matches: 2. In DNA form, the CDR3 reads TGTGCCAGCAGCCTAGCGGGGGGCAACAATGAGCAGTTCTTC. This gives the protein CASSLAGGNNEQFF. Full variable domain (missing parts from reference TRBV5-4 and TRBJ2-1): ETGVTQSPTHLIKTRGQQVTLRCSSQSGHNTVSWYQQALGQGPQFIFQYYREEENGRGNFPPRFSGLQFPNYSSELNVNALELDDSALYLCASSLAGGNNEQFFGPGTRLTVL.

This clone showed up just a few times. The chain is built from TRBV30 and TRBJ1-5, with a possible D match to TRBD1 (6 bases). Germline V CDR1 and CDR2: GTSNPN, SVGIG (reference sequence). There are 13 residues in the CDR3. Trimming shortened V by 4 bases and J by 3 bases, and 10 bases separated the two germline ends. The DNA of the CDR3 is TGTGCCTGGACTACAGGGCTCAATCAGCCCCAGCATTTT. Amino acid sequence: CAWTTGLNQPQHF.

The genes are TRBV30 and TRBJ1-3; 9 bases are a match to TRBD1. Losses at the gene ends were 5 bases for V and 4 bases for J; bases not matched to a gene: 6. Germline-derived CDR1 and CDR2 are GTSNPN and SVGIG (reference sequence). CDR3 length equals 14 residues. The CDR3 region is CAWGLQGAGNTIYF. DNA of the CDR3: TGTGCCTGGGGTTTACAGGGGGCGGGAAACACCATATATTTT.

The chain couples TRBV5-4 to TRBJ2-5; 7 bases are a match to TRBD2. The CDR3 covers 15 residues. Trimming at V came to 6 bases and at J to 3 bases, leaving 11 bases not matched to a gene. Looked up from germline, CDR1 is SGHNT and CDR2 is YYREEE (reference sequence). DNA for the CDR3: TGTGCCAGCACCGGCGGAGCGGGGATTGAAGAGACCCAGTACTTC. Amino acids: CASTGGAGIEETQYF. Variable domain in full (rest from reference TRBV5-4 and TRBJ2-5): ETGVTQSPTHLIKTRGQQVTLRCSSQSGHNTVSWYQQALGQGPQFIFQYYREEENGRGNFPPRFSGLQFPNYSSELNVNALELDDSALYLCASTGGAGIEETQYFGPGTRLLVL.